These 26 T cell receptor beta chains share one sample of origin, sequenced in a study of control samples from healthy donors and cancer patients. The method was immunoSEQ multiplex PCR; TCRdb's version includes in-frame clones alone and lacks a portion of them. There are some 160,000 clones in the sample; about 90% occur only once, and roughly 0.7% lies in the top ten. Material for sequencing was blood. The source is a woman in her 30s in good health.

The chain carries TRBV4-1 and TRBJ2-5, with 7 bases matching TRBD2. The germline CDR1 and CDR2 sequences are MGHRA and YSYEKL. V lost 3 bases, J lost 1 base, and 5 bases stayed unmatched. This CDR3 spans 15 amino acids. The CDR3: CASSQLGGGQETQYF. In DNA form, the CDR3 reads TGCGCCAGCAGCCAGCTAGGCGGGGGCCAAGAGACCCAGTACTTC.

This chain connects TRBV19 to TRBJ2-7; D might be TRBD1 or TRBD2, each matching 5 bases. Trimming shortened V by 10 bases and J by 3 bases, and 16 bases separated the two germline ends. Looked up from germline, CDR1 is LNHDA and CDR2 is SQIVND (reference sequence). This CDR3 has 13 amino acids. The CDR3: CATAPGPHYEQYF. CDR3 DNA sequence: TGTGCCACAGCGCCGGGACCCCACTACGAGCAGTACTTC. Looking up the rest from reference TRBV19 and TRBJ2-7 gives the full variable domain: DGGITQSPKYLFRKEGQNVTLSCEQNLNHDAMYWYRQDPGQGLRLIYYSQIVNDFQKGDIAEGYSVSREKKESFPLTVTSAQKNPTAFYLCATAPGPHYEQYFGPGTRLTVT.

This chain uses TRBV2 with TRBJ2-3, with D possibly being TRBD1 (6 bases). The CDR3 covers 17 residues. Germline CDR1 and CDR2: SNHLY and FYNNEI. V lost 3 bases to trimming and J lost 4 bases, with 20 bases between them. The CDR3, as DNA: TGTGCCAGCAGTGACCTTGGGGCACCACAGGGCCCAGATACGCAGTATTTT. Its translation is CASSDLGAPQGPDTQYF.

This chain joins TRBV24-1 and TRBJ2-2; 9 nucleotides align to TRBD2. This CDR3 has 16 amino acids. With V trimmed by 4 bases and J by 6 bases, 8 bases remained unmatched. Germline V lookup: CDR1 KGHDR, CDR2 SFDVKD. CDR3 coding DNA: TGTGCCACCAGTGACCGTAGCGGGAGAGCGGCCGGGGAGCTGTTTTTT. Its protein product is CATSDRSGRAAGELFF.

V gene TRBV6-5 combines with J gene TRBJ1-4; D ambiguous. The germline gives CDR1 MNHEY, CDR2 SVGAGI. CDR3 length: 13 amino acids. V lost 6 bases to trimming and J lost 5 bases, with 10 bases between them. The CDR3 loop is CASSPGPNEKLFF. The CDR3 coding sequence is TGTGCCAGCAGCCCCGGTCCCAATGAAAAACTGTTTTTT.

The rearrangement links TRBV19 to TRBJ1-1, with D uncertain. This CDR3 is 11 amino acids long. CDR1 is LNHDA, CDR2 SQIVND, per germline (reference sequence). V lost 4 bases and J lost 6, with 6 bases in between. The CDR3 is CASSTAAEAFF. The CDR3 DNA sequence: TGTGCCAGTAGTACCGCCGCTGAAGCTTTCTTT.

The chain joins TRBV28 to TRBJ2-7; 9 nucleotides line up with TRBD1. In germline, CDR1 is MDHEN, CDR2 SYDVKM. The CDR3 covers 15 residues. After removal of 4 bases from V and 3 bases from J, the junction contained 7 bases not matched to a gene. The CDR3 DNA sequence: TGTGCCAGCAGTTCAAACAGGGGGCGTTTCTACGAGCAGTACTTC. Protein sequence: CASSSNRGRFYEQYF.

The V call is TRBV3-1 (or the pseudogene TRBV3-2), the J call TRBJ2-7, with TRBD1 matching 7 bases. Per the germline V gene, CDR1 is LGHDT and CDR2 is YNNKEL (reference sequence). This CDR3 comprises 14 residues. The junction had 6 bases not matched to a gene; V was cut back by 5 bases and J by 2 bases. Here the CDR3 reads CASSSQGVAYEQYF. The CDR3 DNA reads TGTGCCAGCAGCTCGCAGGGGGTCGCCTACGAGCAGTACTTC.

V usage is TRBV5-4 and J usage is TRBJ2-3, with 7 bases matching TRBD2. Germline CDR1 is SGHNT and CDR2 is YYREEE (reference sequence). The V and J ends lost 3 bases and 5 bases, in that order; junction bases with no gene match: 6. This CDR3 contains 14 residues. CDR3 DNA: TGTGCCAGCAGCTATTTCGTAGCGGGAGATACGCAGTATTTT. Protein product: CASSYFVAGDTQYF.

J is TRBJ2-1 and V is TRBV20-1; possibly TRBD1 or TRBD2 for D (5 bases each). Per germline, CDR1 DFQATT and CDR2 SNEGSKA (reference sequence). CDR3 length equals 15 residues. V was cut by 3 bases and J by 5 bases, with 17 bases left in between. The CDR3 DNA reads as TGCAGTGCTAGTCGGGGACCAGCTGATAACAATGAGCAGTTCTTC. This translates into CSASRGPADNNEQFF.

The rearrangement links TRBV29-1 to TRBJ1-6; 10 bases match TRBD1. CDR3 length equals 13 residues. The J segment lost 9 bases and the V segment lost 4 bases, leaving 3 bases of the junction unmatched. Germline lookup yields CDR1 SQVTM and CDR2 ANQGSEA. CDR3 sequence reads: CSVGWDRGSPLHF. The CDR3 DNA reads TGCAGCGTTGGGTGGGACAGGGGTTCACCCCTCCACTTT. The complete variable domain, with remaining parts taken from reference TRBV29-1 and TRBJ1-6, reads SAVISQKPSRDICQRGTSLTIQCQVDSQVTMMFWYRQQPGQSLTLIATANQGSEATYESGFVIDKFPISRPNLTFSTLTVSNMSPEDSSIYLCSVGWDRGSPLHFGNGTRLTVT.

The chain combines TRBV7-9 with TRBJ2-3, with no clear D. The CDR3 is 15 amino acids. Germline V gives CDR1 SEHNR, CDR2 FQNEAQ (reference sequence). Trimming cost V 2 bases and J 3 bases, with 12 bases left between them. In nucleotides, the CDR3 is TGTGCCAGCAGCTTATCCGGGTTTAGTACAGATACGCAGTATTTT. The encoded protein is CASSLSGFSTDTQYF.

This clone was detected once. This sequence joins TRBV6-1 and TRBJ2-2, with unresolved D. The ends were cut back, 2 bases at V and 5 bases at J, with 6 bases in the middle. CDR1 and CDR2 (germline): MNHNS, SASEGT. There are 13 residues in the CDR3. DNA of the CDR3: TGTGCCAGCAGTGAACAGCTAACCGGGGAGCTGTTTTTT. Translated: CASSEQLTGELFF.

The chain recombines TRBV3-1 (or the pseudogene TRBV3-2) with TRBJ2-4; D unresolved. Germline CDR1 is LGHDT and CDR2 is YNNKEL (reference sequence). The V end was cut by 3 bases, the J end by 1 base, with 4 bases between. The CDR3 loop spans 13 amino acids. CDR3 in DNA: TGTGCCAGCAGCCAGGGGGCCAAAAACATTCAGTACTTC. Protein: CASSQGAKNIQYF.

The rearrangement uses TRBV4-1 and TRBJ2-3; TRBD2 matches at 7 bases. After removal of 0 bases from V and 11 bases from J, the junction contained 11 bases not matched to a gene. The CDR3 extends over 15 amino acids. Germline values: CDR1 MGHRA, CDR2 YSYEKL. In DNA form, the CDR3 reads TGCGCCAGCAGCCAAGAGGGGGGGTTTCCGAGATTGCAGTATTTT. Its protein is CASSQEGGFPRLQYF.

This clone was seen once. The chain is built from TRBV5-4 and TRBJ1-2; 9 bases agree with TRBD1. V was pared by 0 bases and J by 7 bases, with 13 bases of the junction left unmatched. The CDR3 has 17 amino acids. CDR1 SGHNT and CDR2 YYREEE come from the germline V gene (reference sequence). The CDR3 reads CASSLAPRQGVFGGYTF. The CDR3 nucleotides are TGTGCCAGCAGCTTGGCACCGAGACAGGGGGTTTTTGGTGGCTACACCTTC.

This clone was seen only once. The V and J genes are TRBV5-5 and TRBJ2-2; no firm D call. Trimming removed 0 bases from V and 3 bases from J, with 12 bases in between. The germline V gene has CDR1 SGHKS and CDR2 YYEKEE (reference sequence). This CDR3 has 16 amino acids. DNA for the CDR3: TGTGCCAGCAGCTTGGGCGCCGTTAAGGACACCGGGGAGCTGTTTTTT. Its protein is CASSLGAVKDTGELFF. Variable domain in full (rest from reference TRBV5-5 and TRBJ2-2): DAGVTQSPTHLIKTRGQQVTLRCSPISGHKSVSWYQQVLGQGPQFIFQYYEKEERGRGNFPDRFSARQFPNYSSELNVNALLLGDSALYLCASSLGAVKDTGELFFGEGSRLTVL.

This rearrangement joins TRBV5-1 to TRBJ2-1; no firm D call. The ends were cut back, 0 bases at V and 6 bases at J, with 10 bases in the middle. Germline CDR1 reads SGHRS; CDR2 reads YFSETQ. The CDR3 runs 14 residues. CDR3 in DNA: TGCGCCAGCAGCTTGGCCATGGCCGCCAATGAGCAGTTCTTC. It specifies CASSLAMAANEQFF. Together with reference TRBV5-1 and TRBJ2-1, the CDR3 gives the full variable domain: KAGVTQTPRYLIKTRGQQVTLSCSPISGHRSVSWYQQTPGQGLQFLFEYFSETQRNKGNFPGRFSGRQFSNSRSEMNVSTLELGDSALYLCASSLAMAANEQFFGPGTRLTVL.

The chain combines TRBV6-4 with TRBJ2-3, with a possible D match to TRBD2 (6 bases). This CDR3 comprises 15 residues. Trimming pared 4 bases from V and 2 bases from J, leaving 13 bases between. Germline V gene data show CDR1 as MRHNA and CDR2 as SNTAGT. The CDR3, as DNA: TGTGCCAGCAGTGTAGCTGGCGGGACCACAGATACGCAGTATTTT. Translating gives CASSVAGGTTDTQYF.

J is TRBJ2-3 and V is TRBV7-2; TRBD2 matches at 7 bases. From germline, CDR1 is SGHTA and CDR2 FQGNSA. The trim removed 5 bases at V and 4 bases at J, leaving 9 bases unmatched. The CDR3 loop spans 15 amino acids. The CDR3 nucleotides read TGTGCCAGCAGCCTTGTGGCGGGAGCGGCAGATACGCAGTATTTT. Translated: CASSLVAGAADTQYF.

V and J are TRBV28 and TRBJ1-1; the D gene is possibly TRBD1 (5 bases). The CDR3 runs to 15 residues. V lost 3 bases to trimming and J lost 4 bases, with 15 bases between them. Germline assignment: CDR1 MDHEN and CDR2 SYDVKM. The CDR3 is CASSFFVRGGTEAFF. DNA of the CDR3: TGTGCCAGCAGTTTTTTCGTCCGGGGGGGCACTGAAGCTTTCTTT.

The genes are TRBV9 and TRBJ1-2; D unresolved. The length of the CDR3 is 16 residues. Trimming cost V 3 bases and J 4 bases, with 19 bases left between them. Germline V gene lookup returns CDR1 SGDLS and CDR2 YYNGEE. Written as DNA, the CDR3 is TGTGCCAGCAGCGCTAATGGCCCGGCAGAGGGCTATGGCTACACCTTC. Translating gives CASSANGPAEGYGYTF.

The chain joins TRBV7-2 to TRBJ1-5; D remains unclear. Germline-derived CDR1 and CDR2 are SGHTA and FQGNSA. The CDR3 extends over 13 amino acids. V gave up 3 bases and J gave up 5 bases, with 8 bases separating them. CDR3 protein: CASSFVEDQPQHF. In DNA form, the CDR3 reads TGTGCCAGCAGCTTCGTTGAGGATCAGCCCCAGCATTTT.

This clone was counted a few times. This chain uses TRBV7-3 with TRBJ1-6; D may be TRBD1 (5 bases). V was clipped by 2 bases and J by 9 bases, with 11 bases between them. This CDR3 region has 14 residues. The germline V gene has CDR1 SGHTA and CDR2 FQGTGA. The CDR3 loop reads CASSLGGMGSPLHF. CDR3 bases: TGTGCCAGCAGCTTAGGGGGGATGGGTTCACCCCTCCACTTT.

J is TRBJ2-3 and V is TRBV4-1; unclear D gene. The CDR3 has 13 residues. CDR1 MGHRA and CDR2 YSYEKL come from the germline V gene. Deletions cut 7 bases from V and 1 base from J, with 9 bases between. CDR3 nucleotide sequence: TGCGCCAGCAATCAGCAGGGCACAGATACGCAGTATTTT. It encodes CASNQQGTDTQYF.

The rearrangement uses TRBV18 and TRBJ2-3; unclear D gene. Germline-derived CDR1 and CDR2 are KGHSH and LQKENI. There are 13 residues in the CDR3. V lost 3 bases to trimming and J lost 1 base, with 5 bases between them. CDR3 region: CASSPIRTDTQYF. CDR3 sequence (DNA): TGTGCCAGCTCACCTATTCGCACAGATACGCAGTATTTT.